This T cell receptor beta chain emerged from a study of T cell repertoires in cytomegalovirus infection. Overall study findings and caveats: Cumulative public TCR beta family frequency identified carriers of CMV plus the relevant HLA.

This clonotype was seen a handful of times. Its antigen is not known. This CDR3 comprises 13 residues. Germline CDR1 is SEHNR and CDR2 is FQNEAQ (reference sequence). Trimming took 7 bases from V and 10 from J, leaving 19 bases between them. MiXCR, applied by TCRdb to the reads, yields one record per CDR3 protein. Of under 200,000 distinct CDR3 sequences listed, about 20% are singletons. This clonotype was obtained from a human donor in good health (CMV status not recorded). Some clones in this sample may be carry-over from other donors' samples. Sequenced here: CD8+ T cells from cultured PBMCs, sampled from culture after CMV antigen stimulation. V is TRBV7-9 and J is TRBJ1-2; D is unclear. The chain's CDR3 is CASTSSGPDDYTF. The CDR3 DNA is TGTGCCAGCACTTCCAGTGGGCCAGATGACTACACCTTC.